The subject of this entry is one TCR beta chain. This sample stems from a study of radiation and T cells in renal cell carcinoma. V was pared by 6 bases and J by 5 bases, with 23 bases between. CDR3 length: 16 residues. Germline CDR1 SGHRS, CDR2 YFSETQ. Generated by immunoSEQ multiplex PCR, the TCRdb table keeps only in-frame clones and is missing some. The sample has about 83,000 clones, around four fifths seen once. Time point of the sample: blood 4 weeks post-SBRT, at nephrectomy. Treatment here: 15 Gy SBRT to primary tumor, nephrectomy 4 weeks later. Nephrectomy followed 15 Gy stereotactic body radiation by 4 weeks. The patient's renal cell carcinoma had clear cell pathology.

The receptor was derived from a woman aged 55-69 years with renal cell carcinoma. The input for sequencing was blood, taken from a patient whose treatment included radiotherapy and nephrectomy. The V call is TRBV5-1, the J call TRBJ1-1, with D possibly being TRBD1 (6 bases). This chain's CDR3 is CASTPVGPGAHTEAFF. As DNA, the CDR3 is TGCGCCAGCACCCCGGTTGGGCCAGGGGCGCATACTGAAGCTTTCTTT. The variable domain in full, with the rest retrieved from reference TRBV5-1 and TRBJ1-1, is KAGVTQTPRYLIKTRGQQVTLSCSPISGHRSVSWYQQTPGQGLQFLFEYFSETQRNKGNFPGRFSGRQFSNSRSEMNVSTLELGDSALYLCASTPVGPGAHTEAFFGQGTRLTVV.